This T cell receptor beta chain was obtained from a study of T cells after yellow fever vaccination (dated by TCRdb to between 2017 and 2020). Regarding the complete study: The SMART-Seq v4 Ultra Low Input RNA kit was used to prepare libraries from fractions with low cell numbers. Two healthy male donors, one aged 18 to 30 and one aged 30 to 40 years, were included in the cohort. To track T-cell clones before and after primary and booster YFV17D yellow fever vaccination, bulk TCR alpha and beta repertoires were sequenced longitudinally. Blood was collected at multiple timepoints before and after primary and secondary immunization, and bulk PBMC replicates and cell subsets were isolated. Broad study findings and their caveats: Compared with the primary T-cell response, the secondary T-cell response was weaker but faster, peaking on day 5 rather than day 15. A small fraction of clonotypes showed up in both the CD4 and CD8 compartments, probably as a result of convergent recombination. Because the study included only two donors, the extent to which the findings can be generalized is limited. After the booster, most clones that had expanded after primary vaccination were detected again (nearly 97% of CD4 and 70% to 90% of CD8), suggesting broad maintenance of memory. Because abundant contaminating clonotypes from the bulk population could be contained in FACS-sorted repertoires, computational filtering was required.

From the cysteine through the phenylalanine, the CDR3 covers 14 amino acids. The CDR3 DNA has 42 bases and is translated from base 1. Cut back by 0 bases and 5 bases, the V and J ends lie 10 bases apart. CDR1 and CDR2, per the germline V gene (reference sequence), are LNHNV and YYDKDF. Synthesis of TCR cDNA relied on 5'RACE template switching, a step that introduced a universal primer site along with unique molecular identifiers. Priming for cDNA synthesis came from both the TCR alpha and TCR beta constant segments. Library amplification involved two PCR steps, and the second step added sample barcodes and sequencing adapters. Sequencing of libraries was performed on Illumina HiSeq 2500 (2x100 bp) or NovaSeq (2x150 bp). Turning to the authors' computational methods: MIGEC handled demultiplexing of reads and collapsing into UMI consensus sequences, while MiXCR performed V(D)J alignment. Clonotypes responding to the vaccine were identified with edgeR on replicate PBMC samples, with the criteria of FDR below 0.01 and a log2 fold change above 5 up to day 15. CD4 or CD8 identity was assigned to each bulk clonotype according to whether the clonotype was present at higher abundance in the sequenced CD4 repertoire or the sequenced CD8 repertoire. TCRdb ran its own pipeline on the public reads, namely fastp trimming at Q25 and MiXCR clone calling, and kept in-frame beta chains. Rows with one shared CDR3 protein collapse into an entry with the most common genes and DNA. The authors' filters were not applied to this entry. The sample table contains some 110,000 distinct CDR3 sequences; only one count was recorded for more than 5.5% of them. The biggest ten clones account for roughly 2.8% of the sample.

This clonotype was counted at least ten times. Its cognate antigen has yet to be identified. Per-base quality was not reported, and no clone a single base away is much larger than it. The meaning of the sample's treatment or condition label: live attenuated yellow fever vaccine strain. PBMCs were isolated from peripheral blood using a standard Ficoll-Paque protocol. CD4 and CD8 T-cell fractions were isolated with Dynabeads CD4 and CD8 positive selection kits. TriZol was used to extract RNA from bulk PBMCs, from CD4 and CD8 fractions, and from dextramer-positive and dextramer-negative fractions. The TCR was taken from a man aged 18-30 years who received the YFV17D yellow fever vaccine. Sequencing used CD4+ T cells sorted from PBMCs, obtained approximately 40 days after the first yellow fever vaccination. Here the chain combines TRBV15 and TRBJ1-2; tentative D gene TRBD1, with 6 bases matching. CDR3 region: CATSREGGRYGYTF. The nucleotide sequence reads TGTGCCACCAGCAGAGAAGGGGGGAGGTATGGCTACACCTTC.